This T cell receptor (beta chain) was documented in a study of blood T cell repertoires in COVID-19. Study information: COVID-19 samples, acute and convalescent, were from the United States, Italy and Spain. PBMCs, B-cell-depleted T cells, or T cells provided the cDNA or gDNA that made up the material.

This CDR3 comprises 18 residues. The junction had 8 bases not matched to a gene; V was cut back by 2 bases and J by 1 base. Germline V lookup: CDR1 SNHLY, CDR2 FYNNEI. In the source study's methods: Nucleated cell counts were estimated from reference gene primer amplification. The data were produced by immunoSEQ multiplex PCR, yet TCRdb's version contains in-frame clones alone and is incomplete. The V and J calls and clone size were taken over from that table, and D and trimming were inferred from the DNA. The table records 56,000 or so clones, roughly 84% of them present only once. The chain joins TRBV2 to TRBJ2-1, with TRBD2 identical over 10 bases. The sample was peripheral blood. This TCR was recovered from a man between 45 and 60 years old with acute or convalescent COVID-19. The CDR3 spells CASSEHLAGVESYNEQFF. The CDR3 DNA follows: TGTGCCAGCAGTGAACACCTAGCGGGGGTAGAGTCCTACAATGAGCAGTTCTTC.